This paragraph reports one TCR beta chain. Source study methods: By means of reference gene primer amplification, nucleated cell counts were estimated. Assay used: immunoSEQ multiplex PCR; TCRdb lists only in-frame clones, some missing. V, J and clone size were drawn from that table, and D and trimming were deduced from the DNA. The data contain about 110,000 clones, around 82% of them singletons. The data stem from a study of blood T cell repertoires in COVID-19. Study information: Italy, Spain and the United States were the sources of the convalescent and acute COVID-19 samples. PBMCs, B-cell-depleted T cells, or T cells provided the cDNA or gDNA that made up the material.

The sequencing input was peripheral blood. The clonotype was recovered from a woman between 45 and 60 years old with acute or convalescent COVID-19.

The CDR3 spells CAWSVRGNGYTF. As DNA, the CDR3 is TGTGCCTGGAGTGTACGGGGGAACGGCTACACCTTC. V gene TRBV30 combines with J gene TRBJ1-2, with D possibly matching TRBD1 (5 bases). The CDR3 sequence is 12 residues long. V lost 0 bases to trimming and J lost 8 bases, with 10 bases between them. The germline V gene encodes CDR1 GTSNPN and CDR2 SVGIG (reference sequence).